This T cell receptor beta chain comes out of a study of T cells in tumors after PD-1 blockade. Repertoires were generated with immunoSEQ multiplex PCR, while TCRdb's copy carries only in-frame clones and drops some. Altogether tens of thousands of clones are present, approximately 70% being singletons, with the ten largest covering around 43%. The CDR3 runs 14 residues. Germline loops: CDR1 MDHEN, CDR2 SYDVKM. Trimming at V came to 5 bases and at J to 6 bases, leaving 7 bases not matched to a gene. The chain combines TRBV28 with TRBJ1-2, with 9 positions matching TRBD1. This TCR was recovered from a human donor with basal cell carcinoma. Source: PBMCs, taken after anti-PD-1 treatment. CDR3 residues: CASSRSTGGNGYTF. In DNA form, the CDR3 reads TGTGCCAGCAGTCGTTCGACAGGGGGGAATGGCTACACCTTC.